A selection of T cell receptor beta chains follows, all from one sample in a study of shared clonotypes between healthy human individuals. The repertoire was sequenced with immunoSEQ multiplex PCR; TCRdb's copy has only in-frame clones and lacks some. There are 2,500,000 or so clones in the sample; roughly 93% occur only once, and around 0.37% lies in the top ten. Input material: naive CD4+ T cells from PBMCs. Receptors originate from a man aged 18 to 29 in good health. Some clones in this sample may be carry-over from other donors' samples. Both conserved end residues are part of each CDR3. Fields, in order: J gene, D gene, clone size, V gene, CDR3 DNA, CDR3 protein. A D gene is named only where the DNA matches it firmly. Clone size, where shown, is once, few, many, or a class for clones that have expanded.

TRBJ2-7 . . TRBV19 TGTGCCAGTAGTCGCACCATAAAGGGGTACGAGCAGTACTTC CASSRTIKGYEQYF
TRBJ2-1 . . TRBV28 TGTGCGGGAGGCGCCTACAATGAGCAGTTCTTC CAGGAYNEQFF
TRBJ2-5 . . TRBV7-9 TGTGCCAGCAGCTTAGGGCAGGGCCAAGAGACCCAGTACTTC CASSLGQGQETQYF
TRBJ2-5 . . TRBV20-1 TGCAGTGCTATAGCGCAAGAGACCCAGTACTTC CSAIAQETQYF
TRBJ2-3 TRBD2 . TRBV28 TGTGCCAGCAGTTTAAGCGGGAGGTCTACGATCGGTACGCAGTATTTT CASSLSGRSTIGTQYF
TRBJ2-2 TRBD2 . TRBV7-2 TGTGCCAGCAGCTTTCAGGGAGGGGCGAACACCGGGGAGCTGTTTTTT CASSFQGGANTGELFF
TRBJ1-2 TRBD1 . TRBV19 TGTGCCAGTAGTCTTGGGCAGGGGGATGGCTACACCTTC CASSLGQGDGYTF
TRBJ2-3 . once TRBV27 TGTGCCAGCACCTCCCTTTTTAGGGTCGGATATACGCAGTATTTT CASTSLFRVGYTQYF
TRBJ2-7 . . TRBV11-2 TGTGCCAGCAGCTTAGAAAGACCGGGACAAACTGCGGAGCAGTACTTC CASSLERPGQTAEQYF
TRBJ1-1 . few TRBV5-1 TGCGCCAGCGGGGTTATACAAACGAACACTGAAGCTTTCTTT CASGVIQTNTEAFF
TRBJ2-3 TRBD1 once TRBV5-1 TGCGCCAGCAGCTTGGTCCGAGGGGGCCGGATTACGCAGTATTTT CASSLVRGGRITQYF
TRBJ1-1 . . TRBV18 TGTGCCAGCTCACCAGCGCAGGCCTCAATGAACACTGAAGCTTTCTTT CASSPAQASMNTEAFF
TRBJ1-1 TRBD1 . TRBV5-1 TGCGCCAGCAGACCCGGACAGGGACCGATGAACACTGAAGCTTTCTTT CASRPGQGPMNTEAFF
TRBJ2-1 TRBD2 . TRBV9 TGTGCCAGCAGCGTATCTAGCGGGCTCTACAATGAGCAGTTCTTC CASSVSSGLYNEQFF
TRBJ1-1 . . TRBV2 TGTGCCAGCAAGCTTCAGACAGCGAACACTGAAGCTTTCTTT CASKLQTANTEAFF
TRBJ2-3 . . TRBV13 TGTGCCAGCAGCTTAGTTCATTTCACAGATACGCAGTATTTT CASSLVHFTDTQYF
TRBJ1-1 . . TRBV9 TGTGCCAGCAGCGTAAGCAGCATGAACACTGAAGCTTTCTTT CASSVSSMNTEAFF
TRBJ2-4 TRBD2 . TRBV5-4 TGTGCCAGCAGCTTGGCGAGCGGGAGCATAAACATTCAGTACTTC CASSLASGSINIQYF
TRBJ2-4 . . TRBV11-1 TGTGCCAGCAGCGGCCGTCCTGTTTTAACAGGGAGTGGGGACATTCAGTACTTC CASSGRPVLTGSGDIQYF
TRBJ1-3 . . TRBV6-6 TGTGCCAGCAGTTACTCTGGAGGCTCTGGAAACACCATATATTTT CASSYSGGSGNTIYF
TRBJ2-7 . once TRBV4-1 TGCGCCAGCAGCCAATTCAGCGTATCGGGCAGGGGATACGAGCAGTACTTC CASSQFSVSGRGYEQYF
TRBJ2-3 . . TRBV20-1 TGCAGTGCTCCCTCTAGGGATACGCAGTATTTT CSAPSRDTQYF
TRBJ2-7 . . TRBV15 TGTGCCACCAGCAGAGCAGGGGCCCTCTACGAGCAGTACTTC CATSRAGALYEQYF
TRBJ1-3 . . TRBV30 TGTGCCTGGAGTTTCGGGGACGGAAACACCATATATTTT CAWSFGDGNTIYF
TRBJ2-5 . . TRBV5-1 TGCGCCAGCAGCTTCGGACTGACTCGGGAGACCCAGTACTTC CASSFGLTRETQYF
TRBJ2-5 TRBD1 . TRBV30 TGTGCCTGGAGTGCCGGGACAGTCAGGGAGACCCAGTACTTC CAWSAGTVRETQYF
TRBJ2-1 . . TRBV19 TGTGCCGCCAGGGACACCTCCTACCACAATGAGCAGTTCTTC CAARDTSYHNEQFF
TRBJ1-2 . . TRBV9 TGTGCCAGCAGCGTTTGGCCCGCGGGGGCGGAGTATGGCTACACCTTC CASSVWPAGAEYGYTF
TRBJ1-4 TRBD1 few TRBV29-1 TGCAGCGCTTCGGACAGGGGATCAATTAATGAAAAACTGTTTTTT CSASDRGSINEKLFF
TRBJ1-5 . . TRBV4-1 TGCGCCAGCAGCACGGGGAGCAATCAGCCCCAGCATTTT CASSTGSNQPQHF
TRBJ2-2 TRBD2 . TRBV7-6 TGTGCCAGCAGCTTAAGGCTAGCGGCACTCACCGGGGAGCTGTTTTTT CASSLRLAALTGELFF
TRBJ2-4 . once TRBV21-1 TGTGCCAGCAGCAAACCAAGGCGGGAGGGTGGGAACATTCAGTACTTC CASSKPRREGGNIQYF
TRBJ1-1 TRBD1 . TRBV6-5 TGTGCCAGCAGTTACTCAGGACAGGGGAACACTGAAGCTTTCTTT CASSYSGQGNTEAFF
TRBJ1-1 TRBD1 . TRBV11-2 TGTGCCAGCAGCTGGACAGGGGCGAACACTGAAGCTTTCTTT CASSWTGANTEAFF
TRBJ1-2 . . TRBV27 TGTGCCAGCAGTTCCCCAGGGGATACTAACTATGGCTACACCTTC CASSSPGDTNYGYTF
TRBJ2-6 TRBD1 . TRBV7-9 TGTGCCGGCGACAGGGGGCTATTGTCTGGGGCCAACGTCCTGACTTTC CAGDRGLLSGANVLTF
TRBJ1-2 . . TRBV18 TGTGCCAGCTCACCTGGACTTTATGGCTACACCTTC CASSPGLYGYTF
TRBJ1-6 TRBD1 . TRBV10-2 TGCGCCAGCAGGGCCTCCGCCCGGGACAGGGTTAATTCACCCCTCCACTTT CASRASARDRVNSPLHF